A single sample gave rise to the 17 T cell receptor beta chains below, sequenced in a study of patients and donors after allogeneic stem cell transplantation. TCRdb called the RT-PCR reads again in MiXCR, with one record for every CDR3 protein. The sample carries hundreds of thousands of distinct CDR3 sequences, roughly 17% recorded once. The sequenced material came from blood, either unsorted or a sorted T cell fraction (not recorded which). Receptors originate from a human donor who was either an allogeneic HSCT recipient or a stem cell or donor lymphocyte infusion donor (not recorded which). It is not recorded whose cells these are; they may come from a transplant donor.

The chain joins TRBV18 to TRBJ1-1; no reliable D call. The V and J ends lost 2 bases and 0 bases respectively, with 13 bases between them. The CDR3 is 16 residues long. From germline, CDR1 is KGHSH and CDR2 LQKENI. Written as DNA, the CDR3 is TGTGCCAGCTCACCAGGGGTGTCCAGCTTGAACACTGAAGCTTTCTTT. It encodes CASSPGVSSLNTEAFF.

The rearrangement links TRBV4-1 to TRBJ2-3; 8 nucleotides match TRBD1. This CDR3 region has 17 residues. Unmatched junction bases numbered 6, after V lost 0 bases and J lost 1 base. Germline CDR1 reads MGHRA; CDR2 reads YSYEKL. Written as DNA, the CDR3 is TGCGCCAGCAGCCAAGATCACGGACAGGGAGGCACAGATACGCAGTATTTT. It specifies CASSQDHGQGGTDTQYF.

The rearrangement links TRBV9 to TRBJ1-1, with a possible D match to TRBD1 (6 bases). Per germline, CDR1 SGDLS and CDR2 YYNGEE. The germline V and J ends were trimmed by 4 bases and 2 bases, with 12 bases remaining between them. The CDR3 totals 14 residues. Here the CDR3 DNA reads TGTGCCAGCAGCCCTTTACAGGGAAACACTGAAGCTTTCTTT. Translated, it gives CASSPLQGNTEAFF.

This clonotype was detected ten times or more. The chain couples TRBV7-2 to TRBJ1-5; no firm D call. V was trimmed by 3 bases and J by 3 bases, leaving 3 bases between them. The CDR3 runs 12 residues. Germline-derived CDR1 and CDR2 are SGHTA and FQGNSA. CDR3 amino acids: CASSLTNQPQHF. CDR3 sequence (DNA): TGTGCCAGCAGCTTGACCAATCAGCCCCAGCATTTT.

This clonotype showed up just a few times. The J gene is TRBJ2-2, the V gene TRBV6-4; D uncertain. Trimming removed 3 bases from V and 7 bases from J, with 9 bases in between. Germline values: CDR1 MRHNA, CDR2 SNTAGT. This CDR3 spans 13 amino acids. This CDR3 is CASSEQSVGELFF. The CDR3 bases are TGTGCCAGCAGTGAACAGTCTGTCGGGGAGCTGTTTTTT.

The CDR3 DNA reads as TGTGCCACCAGTGCCCGCAGCGGGAGAGATTCCTACGAGCAGTACTTC. Its translation is CATSARSGRDSYEQYF. The rearrangement uses TRBV24-1 and TRBJ2-7, with 8 positions matching TRBD2. V dropped 5 bases and J dropped 1; count of bases not matched to a gene: 9. Germline lookup yields CDR1 KGHDR and CDR2 SFDVKD. This CDR3 comprises 16 residues.

The chain recombines TRBV25-1 with TRBJ2-6, with D unresolved. Germline loops: CDR1 MGHDK, CDR2 SYGVNS. The CDR3 sequence is 14 residues long. V was pared by 2 bases and J by 1 base, with 3 bases between. In DNA, the CDR3 is TGTGCCAGCAGTGAACCGTCTGGGGCCAACGTCCTGACTTTC. Its protein product is CASSEPSGANVLTF.

This clonotype showed up many times. The chain joins TRBV29-1 to TRBJ2-3; no firm D call. Trimming took off 7 bases at V and 1 base at J, with 9 bases between the two ends. The CDR3 sequence is 12 residues long. Germline V gene lookup returns CDR1 SQVTM and CDR2 ANQGSEA. In nucleotides, the CDR3 is TGCAGCGCCGTCGCGGGCACAGATACGCAGTATTTT. Encoded protein: CSAVAGTDTQYF.

This clonotype was seen only a few times. Here the CDR3 reads CASSRSMGGDYGYTF. The CDR3 DNA reads as TGCGCCAGCAGCAGGTCGATGGGAGGCGACTATGGCTACACCTTC. The chain links TRBV4-3 to TRBJ1-2; D unclear. CDR1 LGHNA and CDR2 YSLEER come from the germline V gene. The CDR3 totals 15 residues. Trimming removed 5 bases from V and 3 bases from J, with 16 bases in between.

The V call is TRBV24-1, the J call TRBJ1-1, with 7 bases identical to TRBD1. This CDR3 has 14 residues. Looked up from germline, CDR1 is KGHDR and CDR2 is SFDVKD. Germline trimming cut 7 bases from V and 1 base from J; bases unmatched to any gene: 5. CDR3 in DNA: TGTGCCACCAGCTCAACAGGGGCGAACACTGAAGCTTTCTTT. Translation gives CATSSTGANTEAFF.

This clonotype was picked up a small number of times. The genes are TRBV5-6 and TRBJ2-7, with no clear D. The V gene's germline CDR1 is SGHDT and CDR2 YYEEEE. V gave up 2 bases and J gave up 6 bases, with 12 bases separating them. The CDR3 consists of 13 residues. CDR3 sequence reads: CASSLTWVSEQYF. The CDR3 bases are TGTGCCAGCAGCTTAACTTGGGTCTCCGAGCAGTACTTC.

V and J are TRBV11-2 and TRBJ2-4; either TRBD1 or TRBD2 may supply D (6 bases each). V lost 4 bases to trimming and J lost 0 bases, with 13 bases between them. The CDR3 length is 16 residues. Looked up from germline, CDR1 is SGHAT and CDR2 is FQNNGV. The CDR3 DNA reads as TGTGCCAGCAGCTCTTGGGGGGCTGTAGCCAAAAACATTCAGTACTTC. Amino acid sequence: CASSSWGAVAKNIQYF.

This clonotype was recorded at least ten times. This chain connects TRBV12-3 or TRBV12-4 to TRBJ1-2; D perhaps matches TRBD1 (5 bases). There are 16 residues in the CDR3. V lost 6 bases to trimming and J lost 0 bases, with 17 bases between them. Here the CDR3 DNA reads TGTGCCAGCAGCCAGCGGGGACGGCAAGCTAACTATGGCTACACCTTC. Translated, it gives CASSQRGRQANYGYTF.

In this sample, this clonotype turned up a few times. The chain is built from TRBV11-2 and TRBJ2-7, with unresolved D. Trimming pared 5 bases from V and 5 bases from J, leaving 10 bases between. From germline, CDR1 is SGHAT and CDR2 FQNNGV. CDR3 length: 12 residues. The CDR3 region is CASSIRRDEQYF. The CDR3 region has the DNA TGTGCCAGCAGCATTCGAAGGGACGAGCAGTACTTC.

In this sample, this clonotype turned up many times. The chain couples TRBV5-1 to TRBJ2-5; D is perhaps TRBD1 or TRBD2 (6 bases each). CDR1 SGHRS and CDR2 YFSETQ come from the germline V gene. V was clipped by 4 bases and J by 1 base, with 8 bases between them. The CDR3 loop spans 13 amino acids. The CDR3 sequence: CASSGGRQETQYF. The CDR3 nucleotides are TGCGCCAGCAGCGGGGGGCGCCAAGAGACCCAGTACTTC.

This clonotype was recorded a few times. The J gene is TRBJ1-1, the V gene TRBV5-1, with 7 bases lining up with TRBD1. J lost 5 bases, V lost 4 bases, and 8 bases had no gene match. The CDR3 loop spans 14 amino acids. Germline CDR1 reads SGHRS; CDR2 reads YFSETQ. As DNA, the CDR3 is TGCGCCAGCAGCGCGACAGGGTCGGGGACTGAAGCTTTCTTT. This translates into CASSATGSGTEAFF.

V is TRBV9 and J is TRBJ1-2; 9 bases are a match to TRBD1. The CDR3 covers 14 residues. In germline, CDR1 is SGDLS, CDR2 YYNGEE. V lost 3 bases to trimming and J lost 6 bases; unmatched junction nucleotides: 6. The DNA of the CDR3 is TGTGCCAGCAGCGCTCCACAGGGGGCGGATGGCTACACCTTC. The encoded protein is CASSAPQGADGYTF.